The rows below give T cell receptor beta chains drawn from one sample of a study of CD8+ T cells in alopecia areata. The assay was immunoSEQ multiplex PCR, and TCRdb's table has in-frame clones only and misses some. The table records about 190,000 clones, 60% to 70% of them present only once. Sequencing was performed on CD4+ T cells sorted from blood, taken at week 4, from a patient treated with tofacitinib. The receptors come from a human donor with alopecia areata. The CDR3 runs from the conserved cysteine through the conserved F or W. Each record gives: clone size, V gene, CDR3 protein. Clone sizes are given selectively: once, few, many, or a class where the clone is expanded.

>NA|TRBV10-3
CAISDGGRNIQYF
>NA|TRBV9
CASSGGWTSGGDEQFF
>NA|TRBV6-5
CATKVGGRDGYTF
>many|TRBV4-1
CASSPGGRLGYTF
>NA|TRBV4-2
CASSPRYSKETQYF
>NA|TRBV30
CASNPRSGANVLTF
>NA|TRBV7-6
CASSLRTGGLNTEAFF
>NA|TRBV29-1
CSPVTGLAGGEQFF
>NA|TRBV30
CAWSAGALAEKLFF
>NA|TRBV29-1
CSVEGLPEPDTQYF
>NA|TRBV19
CASGQEMVYNEQFF
>NA|TRBV11-2
CASSLVLAQYQYF
>NA|TRBV5-1
CASSQGLASYEQYF
>NA|TRBV30
CAWSVIEGPYF
>few|TRBV12-5
CASGRDLGAGELFF
>NA|TRBV23-1
CASSHFLWEQFF
>NA|TRBV18
CASSPSGQGMDLNYGYTF
>NA|TRBV7-2
CASSVRRQGYEQYF
>NA|TRBV29-1
CSVVGSTDTQYF
>NA|TRBV29-1
CSVELGTSGRSDTQYF
>few|TRBV19
CASKGANEQFF
>NA|TRBV30
CAWSPTGWGTEAFF
>many|TRBV14
CASSRDSGVTGELFF
>once|TRBV5-1
CASSTGQGNYGYTF
>NA|TRBV2
CASSLGSGRSGELFF
>NA|TRBV30
CAWSRDLASYEQYF
>NA|TRBV9
CASSGGGGPGKQYF
>NA|TRBV7-2
CASSLVPWEAEQYF
>NA|TRBV30
CAWSVGIVAGGPDTQYF
>once|TRBV15
CATSRTSSWGDIQYF
>NA|TRBV29-1
CSVELADTNTEAFF
>NA|TRBV30
CAWRRGTKTQYF
>NA|TRBV13
CASSILREAFF
>NA|TRBV18
CASSPYRQGVRSYNEQFF
>many|TRBV7-2
CASSPGGTLSYNEQFF
>NA|TRBV29-1
CSVVGLATTGELFF
>NA|TRBV7-8
CASSLLGERRETQYF
>NA|TRBV30
CAWSVRAGYTF
>NA|TRBV30
CAWSVRGRATDYGYTF
>NA|TRBV5-1
CASSLGRDEKLFF
>NA|TRBV5-5
CASSGIAGAYEQYF
>NA|TRBV25-1
CASSDDVGNTIYF
>few|TRBV29-1
CSVVEGGNQPQHF
>NA|TRBV29-1
CSGSRQGVGNEQFF
>few|TRBV29-1
CSSGSANIQYF
>NA|TRBV29-1
CSVAASGRGETQYF
>NA|TRBV2
CASSFRGRASANEQFF
>few|TRBV7-2
CASSPGASGLTDTQYF
>NA|TRBV25-1
CASSEPGGRQPQHF
>NA|TRBV15
CATSTSGRYEQYF
>NA|TRBV29-1
CSVEVRSYGYTF
>NA|TRBV11-2
CASSPRTRTDTQYF
>many|TRBV7-9
CASSRDGGGGYTF
>NA|TRBV25-1
CASSPRTGFTDTQYF
>NA|TRBV5-1
CASSLEGTGVAEAFF